The present TCR beta chain was sequenced within a study of Japanese encephalitis immunity and Zika vaccine responses (TCRdb year 2021). General notes on the study: Included participants received three 5.0 ug doses of alum-adjuvanted ZPIV at weeks 0, 4 and 28. For stimulations, either ZIKV structural-protein peptide pools divided into flavivirus-conserved and non-conserved sets or JEV or YFV peptides matching the pre-vaccination were used. The ZIKV peptides, 15-mers that overlapped by 11 residues, were chosen for containing NetMHCpan/NetMHCII-predicted epitopes with affinity below 50 nM. A two-dose regimen of JEV vaccine (IXIARO), with doses given 28 days apart, was administered to around twelve participants two to three months before the first ZPIV dose. More than 5 representative participants per pre-vaccination group were picked for TCR sequencing, using samples from week 52 and from week 0, the point after pre-vaccination but before ZPIV. Some eleven participants received one dose of YFV vaccine (YF-VAX) before ZPIV, and several participants were flavivirus-naive. TCR repertoires were also analyzed from a few flavivirus-naive individuals at weeks 2, 6 and 52 after starting ZPIV vaccination. The study examined whether earlier vaccination against Japanese encephalitis virus (JEV) or yellow fever virus (YFV) influenced CD4 T cell responses to the Zika vaccine. The study at large found these results: The analysis covered only a subset of trial participants who had three doses and adequate samples, rather than the whole vaccinated cohort. The individual peptides behind the cross-reactive responses were not identified because limits on sample size made peptide-pool deconvolution impossible. Only a few individuals showed CD8 T cell responses to ZIKV peptide pools, and those responses were very low in magnitude. Higher repertoire similarity across time-points and stimulations was observed in JEV-pre-vaccinated donors than in YFV-pre-vaccinated donors, indicating that more clonotypes were common to ZIKV and JEV stimulation. After ZPIV, repertoire richness of CD4 T cells responding to conserved ZIKV epitopes significantly decreased in JEV-pre-vaccinated donors. The samples grouped by participant and showed no similarity across individuals, which suggests that no public TCRs were detected.

V loses 4 bases, J loses 6 bases, and the germline ends lie 16 bases apart. Measured from the cysteine to the phenylalanine, the CDR3 is 14 residues long. The DNA shown is the 42-base CDR3, in frame from base 1. In the germline V gene (reference sequence), CDR1 corresponds to MNHEY and CDR2 to SMNVEV. The library was made by 5' RACE. Before sequencing, TCRbeta libraries were pooled in proportion to the sorted cell numbers of each library. Total RNA was extracted from sorted cells with RNAzol RT, and cDNA was synthesized with an oligo(dT) primer and a template-switching oligo. Using Kapa HiFi, PCR amplified the TCRbeta V-CDR3-J region between a SMARTer oligo primer and a TCRbeta constant-region primer. A second PCR added Illumina adaptors and sample-specific index barcodes, with HighPrep bead cleanup and Bioanalyzer confirmation of a roughly 650 bp band. Sequencing of the libraries was done on an Illumina MiSeq using 2x151 bp paired-end reads. The study's processing was this. Reads were demultiplexed with an in-house Java program, and TCRbeta annotations were assigned and clonotypes were counted with MiXCR. Repertoire overlap was assessed with Morisita-Horn indices from the R package vegan, and UPGMA clustering and Circos plots of recurring clonotypes were generated. Shannon diversity and richness were normalized to the highest possible value given the input cell numbers, yielding values from 0 to 1. CDR3beta sequences were aligned with MUSCLE, distances were computed with SeqinR, and multidimensional scaling was plotted in R. The public reads were reanalyzed by TCRdb: fastp trimming at Q25, MiXCR alignment, in-frame beta chains only. One record per CDR3 amino acid sequence lists the most common genes and DNA. The V and J calls follow TCRdb's processing rather than the paper's. The sample has 250 or so distinct CDR3 sequences on record, around 2.5% of them singletons. The ten largest clones capture about 25% of the sample.

PBMCs were stained with CellTrace CFSE and grown for approximately six days in RPMI containing about 8.2% human serum and peptide pools at 1 ug/mL each. The enrolled adults were healthy, and microneutralization screening showed them to be seronegative for ZIKV, JEV, YFV, DENV and WNV. Samples were obtained from a phase 1, double-blinded, randomized, placebo-controlled trial of an alum-adjuvanted Zika purified-inactivated virus (ZPIV) vaccine. Peripheral blood mononuclear cells were isolated by standard procedure and were kept frozen in liquid nitrogen until use. In its sample, this clonotype comes out as medium-sized (0.01 to 0.1%). No much larger clonotype is one base removed from it; base qualities were not supplied.

The TCR originated in an adult woman who received an inactivated Zika virus vaccine. Recombination joined TRBV27 with TRBJ2-7; possibly the D gene is TRBD2, per 5 matching bases. Sequencing was performed on antigen-activated CD8+ T cells from blood, cultured, taken during a Zika inactivated vaccine study. The CDR3: CASSSRVLVGEQYF. At the DNA level, the sequence is TGTGCCAGCAGTTCCCGGGTACTAGTGGGCGAGCAGTACTTC.